These 27 T cell receptor beta chains came from one sample sequenced in a study of T cells in Graves' hyperthyroidism and ophthalmopathy (dated by TCRdb to between 2018 and 2020). Receptor amplification or capture employed multiplex PCR. The instrument given in TCRdb is Illumina HiSeq 2000. The TCR beta CDR3 regions were amplified from RNA transcripts. The first round of RT-PCR for the TCR CDR3 was performed with the HTBI primer set and the Qiagen OneStep RT-PCR kit. Through fastp at Q25 and MiXCR, TCRdb rebuilt clones from the public reads, retaining in-frame beta chains. Rows with one shared CDR3 protein collapse into an entry with the most common genes and DNA. The sample table records some 270,000 distinct CDR3 sequences; approximately 24% of these occur just once. In total, the top ten clones hold 35% to 40% of the sample. The sequencing sample was made of blood. Source of these receptors: a woman between 40 and 55 years old with Graves' ophthalmopathy.

J is TRBJ2-2 and V is TRBV28, with 10 bases matching TRBD2. Germline values: CDR1 MDHEN, CDR2 SYDVKM. Trimming at V came to 5 bases and at J to 7 bases, leaving 4 bases not matched to a gene. The CDR3 is 14 residues long. The CDR3: CASSPGTSDGELFF. CDR3 DNA: TGTGCCAGCAGTCCCGGGACTAGCGACGGGGAGCTGTTTTTT.

This clonotype was picked up many times. J is TRBJ1-1 and V is TRBV5-1; no reliable D call. This CDR3 has 15 residues. The V end was cut by 4 bases, the J end by 4 bases, with 17 bases between. The germline V gene has CDR1 SGHRS and CDR2 YFSETQ. Here the CDR3 DNA reads TGCGCCAGCAGCCCGGAGGCCGGGGTGAGCACTGAAGCTTTCTTT. This codes for CASSPEAGVSTEAFF.

This clonotype was seen repeatedly, ten times or more. The V gene is TRBV2, the J gene TRBJ1-1; tentative D call: TRBD1 (5 bases). The CDR3 spans 15 residues. Trimming took off 7 bases at V and 0 bases at J, with 15 bases between the two ends. Germline assignment: CDR1 SNHLY and CDR2 FYNNEI. CDR3 amino acids: CASKLGRGMNTEAFF. The CDR3 region has the DNA TGTGCCAGCAAGTTGGGACGGGGAATGAACACTGAAGCTTTCTTT.

This clonotype was observed many times. At one of its ends the junction is not consistent with the germline gene, which may arise from a read error. V gene TRBV27 combines with J gene TRBJ2-4; tentative D call: TRBD2 (5 bases). The CDR3 totals 15 residues. The germline V gene has CDR1 MNHEY and CDR2 SMNVEV (reference sequence). In DNA, the CDR3 is TGTGCCAACAGTTCGCCCACTAGGGACAAAAACATTCAGTACTTC. Its protein is CANSSPTRDKNIQYF.

The CDR3: CASSEPEQYF. The DNA of the CDR3 is TGTGCCAGCAGTGAACCCGAGCAGTACTTC. The chain recombines TRBV6-1 with TRBJ2-7; D is unresolved. The CDR3 covers 10 residues. CDR1 is MNHNS and CDR2 is SASEGT in the germline V gene. V was shortened by 2 bases and J by 6 bases, with 2 bases between the two germline ends.

This clonotype has a count of ten or more. The chain combines TRBV27 with TRBJ2-7, with D tentatively TRBD1 or TRBD2 (5 bases each). The CDR3 loop spans 13 amino acids. The germline gives CDR1 MNHEY, CDR2 SMNVEV (reference sequence). Trimming pared 9 bases from V and 3 bases from J, leaving 15 bases between. CDR3 bases: TGTGCCAGTAAATTGGGACGGAGCTACGAGCAGTACTTC. Translated, it gives CASKLGRSYEQYF.

Many counts were recorded for this clonotype. The chain is built from TRBV7-9 and TRBJ2-5; no clear D. Germline CDR1 reads SEHNR; CDR2 reads FQNEAQ (reference sequence). V was clipped by 3 bases and J by 7 bases, with 9 bases between them. The CDR3 is 12 amino acids. The CDR3 DNA follows: TGTGCCAGCAGCTTGGACCCGGTGACCCAGTACTTC. This translates into CASSLDPVTQYF.

Many counts were recorded for this clonotype. The chain has TRBV6-4 and TRBJ2-2, with D possibly TRBD2 on 5 matching bases. The V and J ends lost 3 bases and 6 bases respectively, with 8 bases between them. This CDR3 is 13 amino acids long. The germline V gene has CDR1 MRHNA and CDR2 SNTAGT. CDR3 amino acids: CASSEAGAGELFF. CDR3 DNA sequence: TGTGCCAGCAGTGAAGCCGGGGCCGGGGAGCTGTTTTTT.

In this sample, this clonotype turned up many times. The CDR3 DNA sequence: TGTGCCAGCAGCCGACTGTTAACCTTCTACGAGCAGTACTTC. This sequence encodes CASSRLLTFYEQYF. The chain links TRBV28 to TRBJ2-7, with no clear D. Germline CDR1 reads MDHEN; CDR2 reads SYDVKM. The CDR3 totals 14 residues. Trimming removed 6 bases from V and 3 bases from J, with 15 bases in between.

This clonotype was seen more than once but under ten times. The chain links TRBV6-1 to TRBJ2-5; the match to TRBD1 covers 7 bases. The V gene end was trimmed by 4 bases and the J gene end by 4 bases; junction bases not matched to a gene: 0. Germline V gene lookup returns CDR1 MNHNS and CDR2 SASEGT. The CDR3 extends over 12 amino acids. CDR3 coding DNA: TGTGCCAGCAGTGGGACAGGAGAGACCCAGTACTTC. Translating gives CASSGTGETQYF.

The chain joins TRBV20-1 to TRBJ1-5; 7 bases match TRBD1. Germline V lookup: CDR1 DFQATT, CDR2 SNEGSKA (reference sequence). The CDR3 consists of 15 residues. Losses at the gene ends were 0 bases for V and 0 bases for J; bases not matched to a gene: 2. Here the CDR3 reads CSARETGASNQPQHF. The CDR3 bases are TGCAGTGCTAGAGAAACAGGGGCTAGCAATCAGCCCCAGCATTTT.

This clonotype was seen many times. This chain's CDR3 is CSARRGVTEAFF. CDR3 bases: TGCAGTGCCCGCAGGGGAGTAACTGAAGCTTTCTTT. The V gene is TRBV20-1, the J gene TRBJ1-1; maybe TRBD1 (6 bases). The CDR3 sequence is 12 residues long. V lost 6 bases, J lost 5 bases, and 13 bases lay in between. CDR1 DFQATT and CDR2 SNEGSKA come from the germline V gene (reference sequence).

The chain is built from TRBV7-2 and TRBJ2-5, with TRBD2 identical over 12 bases. Germline-derived CDR1 and CDR2 are SGHTA and FQGNSA. The CDR3 contains 15 residues. Trimming removed 5 bases from V and 5 bases from J; junction bases left unmatched: 6. This CDR3 is CASSLWTSGKETQYF. The CDR3 DNA follows: TGTGCCAGCAGCCTATGGACTAGCGGGAAGGAGACCCAGTACTTC.

This clonotype was seen many times. V is TRBV28 and J is TRBJ2-2; tentatively, D is TRBD1 (6 bases). Per the germline V gene, CDR1 is MDHEN and CDR2 is SYDVKM. V shed 2 bases and J shed 0 bases, with 13 bases lying between them. This CDR3 spans 17 amino acids. The CDR3 loop reads CASSLSPGQSNTGELFF. The CDR3 nucleotides are TGTGCCAGCAGTTTAAGCCCCGGACAGTCGAACACCGGGGAGCTGTTTTTT.

The CDR3 spells CASSGLGGSSYEQYF. CDR3 nucleotide sequence: TGTGCCAGCAGCGGACTCGGCGGGAGCTCCTACGAGCAGTACTTC. The genes are TRBV25-1 and TRBJ2-7, with 7 bases that match TRBD2. The germline gives CDR1 MGHDK, CDR2 SYGVNS. The CDR3 has 15 amino acids. After removal of 6 bases from V and 0 bases from J, the junction contained 8 bases not matched to a gene.

This clonotype occurred many times. Here the CDR3 reads CAASEAQYGYTF. CDR3 bases: TGTGCCGCCTCGGAGGCGCAGTATGGCTACACCTTC. This chain uses TRBV15 with TRBJ1-2; D not certain. This CDR3 has 12 residues. Germline CDR1 and CDR2: LNHNV and YYDKDF (reference sequence). V gave up 11 bases and J gave up 5 bases, with 15 bases separating them.

As concerns this clonotype: The junction and the germline gene differ at one end; a read error may be behind it. This sequence joins TRBV28 and TRBJ1-2; 7 nucleotides agree with TRBD1. There are 13 residues in the CDR3. The germline CDR1 and CDR2 sequences are MDHEN and SYDVKM. CDR3 sequence: CASTATGYYGYIF. The CDR3 nucleotides read TGTGCCAGCACCGCGACAGGGTACTATGGCTACATCTTC.

This clonotype was recorded at least ten times. The rearrangement links TRBV12-3 or TRBV12-4 to TRBJ2-7; TRBD1 matches at 8 bases. The CDR3 is 14 residues long. V was clipped by 4 bases and J by 3 bases; unmatched bases: 5. The CDR3 is CASSSGTGFYEQYF. CDR3 bases: TGTGCCAGCAGTTCCGGGACAGGATTCTACGAGCAGTACTTC.

Ten or more counts support this clonotype. This sequence joins TRBV4-1 and TRBJ1-5; no clear D. This CDR3 has 15 residues. V was shortened by 5 bases and J by 0 bases, with 11 bases between the two germline ends. Germline CDR1 reads MGHRA; CDR2 reads YSYEKL. The CDR3 nucleotides read TGCGCCAGCAGCAACACTTGGGATAGCAATCAGCCCCAGCATTTT. This sequence encodes CASSNTWDSNQPQHF.

The chain combines TRBV20-1 with TRBJ2-5, with 7 positions matching TRBD1. This CDR3 is built from 14 residues. Germline CDR1 DFQATT, CDR2 SNEGSKA (reference sequence). The J segment lost 4 bases and the V segment lost 2 bases, leaving 7 bases of the junction unmatched. CDR3 sequence (DNA): TGCAGTGCTAGAATCGGGGACAGCTTAGAGACCCAGTACTTC. Protein product: CSARIGDSLETQYF.

This clonotype showed up many times. The rearrangement links TRBV12-3 or TRBV12-4 to TRBJ1-2; 7 nucleotides align to TRBD1. There are 14 residues in the CDR3. J was trimmed by 4 bases and V by 5 bases; bases with no gene match: 7. The CDR3, as DNA: TGTGCCAGCAGTAAACAGGGACAGTTCTATGGCTACACCTTC. This translates into CASSKQGQFYGYTF.

This clonotype was detected only once. The rearrangement joins TRBV6-2 or TRBV6-3 to TRBJ2-5, with a possible D match to TRBD1 (6 bases). CDR3 length: 15 amino acids. Germline V gene lookup returns CDR1 MNHEY and CDR2 SVGEGT. V shed 1 base and J shed 4 bases, with 13 bases lying between them. The CDR3 bases are TGTGCCAGCAGTTACTTCTCAGGGGCGGGAGAGACCCAGTACTTC. It codes for CASSYFSGAGETQYF.

This clonotype was seen many times. The CDR3 region has the DNA TGTGCCAGCAGCTCTACGGAGGGACAGGGGTACTACGAGCAGTACTTC. Translation: CASSSTEGQGYYEQYF. This chain uses TRBV11-1 with TRBJ2-7, with TRBD1 matching over 10 bases. Trimming took 4 bases from V and 3 from J; bases not matched to a gene: 9. The CDR3 contains 16 residues. Germline assignment: CDR1 SGHAT and CDR2 FQDESV (reference sequence).

This clonotype was observed at least ten times. At one end, the junction sequence differs from germline, possibly due to a read error. This rearrangement joins TRBV5-1 to TRBJ1-5, with 8 bases that match TRBD1. Per germline, CDR1 SGHRS and CDR2 YFSETQ. The CDR3 is 13 amino acids. The CDR3 here is CASSLTGDQPQHF. The CDR3 DNA is TGTGCCAGCAGTTTGACAGGGGACCAGCCCCAGCATTTT.

This clonotype appeared many times. The gene calls are TRBV9 and TRBJ2-7; the match to TRBD2 covers 8 bases. In germline, CDR1 is SGDLS, CDR2 YYNGEE. The CDR3 totals 15 residues. Trimming removed 2 bases from V and 0 bases from J; junction bases left unmatched: 4. The CDR3 sequence: CASSVGAGVSYEQYF. Here the CDR3 DNA reads TGTGCCAGCAGCGTTGGAGCGGGGGTCTCCTACGAGCAGTACTTC.

This clonotype was recorded at least ten times. The V and J genes are TRBV14 and TRBJ1-1; D not resolved. From germline, CDR1 is SGHDN and CDR2 FVKESK. This CDR3 is 14 amino acids long. Trimming left V 0 bases short and J 1 base short, with 6 bases between. The CDR3: CASSQEGENTEAFF. In DNA form, the CDR3 reads TGTGCCAGCAGCCAAGAGGGTGAGAACACTGAAGCTTTCTTT.

This clonotype was counted at least ten times. The rearrangement links TRBV19 to TRBJ2-5; possible D gene TRBD2, 5 bases. Trimming shortened V by 3 bases and J by 0 bases, and 14 bases separated the two germline ends. This CDR3 region has 16 residues. CDR1 is LNHDA, CDR2 SQIVND, per germline (reference sequence). The CDR3, as DNA: TGTGCCAGTAGTATGGGGTTGGGGAGAGACCAAGAGACCCAGTACTTC. Translated: CASSMGLGRDQETQYF.